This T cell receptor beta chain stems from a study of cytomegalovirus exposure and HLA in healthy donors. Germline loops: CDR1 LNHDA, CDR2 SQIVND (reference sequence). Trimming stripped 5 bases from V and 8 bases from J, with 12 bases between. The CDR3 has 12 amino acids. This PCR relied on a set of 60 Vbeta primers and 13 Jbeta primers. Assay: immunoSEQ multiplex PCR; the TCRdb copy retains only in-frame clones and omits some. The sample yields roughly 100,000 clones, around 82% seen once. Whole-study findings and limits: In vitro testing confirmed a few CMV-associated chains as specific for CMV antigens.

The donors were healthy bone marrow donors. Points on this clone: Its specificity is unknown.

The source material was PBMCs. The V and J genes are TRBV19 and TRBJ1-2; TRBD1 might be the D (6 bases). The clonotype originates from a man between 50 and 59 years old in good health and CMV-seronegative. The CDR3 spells CASSQGYQGYTF. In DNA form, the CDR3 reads TGTGCCAGTAGTCAGGGGTACCAGGGCTACACCTTC.